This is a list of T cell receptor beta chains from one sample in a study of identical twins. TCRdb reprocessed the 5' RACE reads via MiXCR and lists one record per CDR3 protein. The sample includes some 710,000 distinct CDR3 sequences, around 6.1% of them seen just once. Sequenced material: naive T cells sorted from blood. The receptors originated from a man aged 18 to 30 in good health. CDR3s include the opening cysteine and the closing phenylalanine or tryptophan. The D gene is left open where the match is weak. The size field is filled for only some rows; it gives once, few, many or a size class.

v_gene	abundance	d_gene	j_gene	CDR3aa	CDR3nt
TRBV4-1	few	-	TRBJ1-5	CASSQFPRDGTFNGNQPQHF	TGCGCCAGCAGCCAATTTCCAAGGGACGGGACCTTTAATGGCAATCAGCCCCAGCATTTT
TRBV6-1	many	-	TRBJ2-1	CASIQGRGYNEQFF	TGTGCCAGCATACAGGGGAGGGGGTACAATGAGCAGTTCTTC
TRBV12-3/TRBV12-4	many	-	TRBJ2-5	CASSGAGETQYF	TGTGCCAGCAGTGGGGCAGGGGAGACCCAGTACTTC
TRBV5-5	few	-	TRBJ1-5	CASSVLEEGSGQPQHF	TGTGCCAGCAGCGTCCTTGAGGAGGGGTCGGGTCAGCCCCAGCATTTT
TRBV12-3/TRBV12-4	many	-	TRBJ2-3	CASLLGGPSTDTQYF	TGTGCCAGCCTACTTGGGGGACCCAGCACAGATACGCAGTATTTT
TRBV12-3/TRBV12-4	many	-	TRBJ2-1	CASSFPRDQGNNEQFF	TGTGCCAGCAGCTTCCCCCGGGACCAAGGAAACAATGAGCAGTTCTTC
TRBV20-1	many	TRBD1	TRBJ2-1	CSAPQGAEQFF	TGCAGTGCACCCCAGGGGGCTGAGCAGTTCTTC
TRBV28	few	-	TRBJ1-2	CAGGWGSGGYTF	TGTGCCGGCGGTTGGGGAAGCGGTGGCTACACCTTC
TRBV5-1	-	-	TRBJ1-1	CASSSTQGIEAFF	TGCGCCAGCAGCTCAACCCAGGGGATTGAAGCTTTCTTT
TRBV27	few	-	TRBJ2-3	CASSPRLGLDTQYF	TGTGCCAGCAGTCCTCGACTGGGGTTAGATACGCAGTATTTT
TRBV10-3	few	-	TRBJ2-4	CAISENGGRGSGKNIQYF	TGTGCCATCAGTGAGAATGGGGGGCGCGGGTCCGGCAAAAACATTCAGTACTTC
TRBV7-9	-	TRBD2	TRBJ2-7	CASSFLAGGPNEQYF	TGTGCCAGCAGTTTTCTAGCGGGAGGGCCAAACGAGCAGTACTTC
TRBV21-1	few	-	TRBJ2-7	CASSKAETVIPYEQYF	TGTGCCAGCAGCAAAGCCGAGACAGTCATTCCCTACGAGCAGTACTTC
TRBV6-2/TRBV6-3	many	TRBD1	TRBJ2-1	CASRWTGELEQFF	TGTGCCAGCAGATGGACAGGGGAGCTTGAGCAGTTCTTC
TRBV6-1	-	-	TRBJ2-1	CASSPTREAYNEQFF	TGTGCCAGCAGCCCTACTAGGGAGGCCTACAATGAGCAGTTCTTC
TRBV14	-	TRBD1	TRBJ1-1	CASSQDEGAMNTEAFF	TGTGCCAGCAGCCAAGACGAGGGGGCGATGAACACTGAAGCTTTCTTT